This entry lists 25 T cell receptor beta chains sequenced from one sample in a study of blood T cell repertoires in COVID-19. Method: immunoSEQ multiplex PCR; TCRdb's copy keeps in-frame clones and lacks some. This sample has around 210,000 clones, with 88% found just once. The material sequenced was peripheral blood. These receptors came from a young man with active or convalescent COVID-19.

CDR3 DNA: TGCAGTGCTAGAGATACAGGTGAGCAGTTCTTC. Residues: CSARDTGEQFF. V usage is TRBV20-1 and J usage is TRBJ2-1; TRBD1 might be the D (5 bases). The CDR3 loop spans 11 amino acids. V lost 0 bases and J 9 bases, leaving 6 bases between the germline ends. Germline V gene sequence: CDR1 DFQATT, CDR2 SNEGSKA (reference sequence).

The chain combines TRBV7-2 with TRBJ1-5; D call uncertain. The CDR3 sequence is 15 residues long. In germline, CDR1 is SGHTA, CDR2 FQGNSA. With 5 bases removed from V and 0 bases from J, the gap between germline ends came to 11 bases. The CDR3 here is CASSPLFSSNQPQHF. The DNA of the CDR3 is TGTGCCAGCAGCCCCTTATTTTCTAGCAATCAGCCCCAGCATTTT.

The rearrangement joins TRBV5-4 to TRBJ2-1; the D gene is possibly TRBD2 (6 bases). Deletions cut 4 bases from V and 0 bases from J, with 14 bases between. CDR1 and CDR2 (germline): SGHNT, YYREEE (reference sequence). This CDR3 comprises 16 residues. CDR3 sequence: CASSAGLLSSYNEQFF. Here the CDR3 DNA reads TGTGCCAGCAGCGCGGGACTGCTAAGCTCCTACAATGAGCAGTTCTTC.

The V and J genes are TRBV2 and TRBJ1-5; D unresolved. Trimming pared 5 bases from V and 2 bases from J, leaving 13 bases between. Germline values: CDR1 SNHLY, CDR2 FYNNEI. This CDR3 spans 15 amino acids. DNA of the CDR3: TGTGCCAGCAGTAAAGGTAATTCGGGCAATCAGCCCCAGCATTTT. Translation: CASSKGNSGNQPQHF.

V usage is TRBV30 and J usage is TRBJ1-2; D remains unclear. The CDR3 has 13 amino acids. Germline V gene data show CDR1 as GTSNPN and CDR2 as SVGIG (reference sequence). Deletions cut 5 bases from V and 3 bases from J, with 13 bases between. The CDR3 region is CAWGDRGYYGYTF. DNA for the CDR3: TGTGCCTGGGGGGATCGGGGTTACTATGGCTACACCTTC.

The chain joins TRBV18 to TRBJ1-1; D not resolved. Per germline, CDR1 KGHSH and CDR2 LQKENI. This CDR3 comprises 12 residues. V was clipped by 5 bases and J by 4 bases, with 8 bases between them. CDR3 amino acids: CASSGWSTEAFF. The CDR3 DNA reads TGTGCCAGCTCAGGCTGGAGCACTGAAGCTTTCTTT.

This rearrangement joins TRBV24-1 to TRBJ1-5; 10 bases map to TRBD1. The CDR3 contains 15 residues. Germline V gene sequence: CDR1 KGHDR, CDR2 SFDVKD. V was pared by 6 bases and J by 2 bases, with 3 bases of the junction left unmatched. The CDR3: CATSRGQGGNQPQHF. The CDR3 coding sequence is TGTGCCACCAGTAGAGGACAGGGGGGCAATCAGCCCCAGCATTTT.

This clone was recorded a few times. The chain couples TRBV2 to TRBJ1-1; no clear D. The CDR3 consists of 13 residues. In germline, CDR1 is SNHLY, CDR2 FYNNEI. V was shortened by 4 bases and J by 2 bases, with 8 bases between the two germline ends. The CDR3 region is CASSGTPNTEAFF. The CDR3, as DNA: TGTGCCAGCAGTGGGACTCCCAACACTGAAGCTTTCTTT.

The V call is TRBV6-5, the J call TRBJ2-7; perhaps TRBD1 as D (5 bases). The V gene's germline CDR1 is MNHEY and CDR2 SVGAGI. Trimming cost V 0 bases and J 5 bases, with 11 bases left between them. There are 14 residues in the CDR3. The chain's CDR3 is CASSYSGPANEQYF. CDR3 DNA sequence: TGTGCCAGCAGTTACTCGGGGCCGGCCAACGAGCAGTACTTC.

The chain has TRBV18 and TRBJ1-2; 10 nucleotides align to TRBD1. The CDR3 has 17 amino acids. CDR1 and CDR2 (germline): KGHSH, LQKENI. With 1 base clipped from V and 3 bases from J, the junction kept 8 bases outside the gene matches. CDR3 loop: CASSPLPGQGGDYGYTF. CDR3 in DNA: TGTGCCAGCTCACCACTTCCAGGACAGGGGGGAGACTATGGCTACACCTTC.

The chain has TRBV9 and TRBJ2-3, with 9 positions matching TRBD2. This CDR3 comprises 15 residues. Per the germline V gene, CDR1 is SGDLS and CDR2 is YYNGEE. J was trimmed by 2 bases and V by 3 bases; bases with no gene match: 4. The CDR3: CASSDLAGHTDTQYF. The DNA of the CDR3 is TGTGCCAGCAGCGACCTAGCGGGACACACAGATACGCAGTATTTT.

V usage is TRBV28 and J usage is TRBJ2-3, with 7 bases lining up with TRBD1. The CDR3 length is 15 residues. Trimming took 7 bases from V and 0 from J; bases not matched to a gene: 7. CDR1 and CDR2 (germline): MDHEN, SYDVKM. The CDR3 loop reads CASNGQASSTDTQYF. CDR3 coding DNA: TGTGCCAGCAATGGACAGGCGTCTAGCACAGATACGCAGTATTTT.

This clone was seen a single time. The chain carries TRBV7-8 and TRBJ1-5; TRBD1 agrees at 8 bases. The germline V gene has CDR1 SGHVS and CDR2 FQNEAQ. J was trimmed by 0 bases and V by 1 base; bases with no gene match: 5. The CDR3 consists of 17 residues. CDR3 nucleotide sequence: TGTGCCAGCAGCTTAGGACAGGGGACGTATAGCAATCAGCCCCAGCATTTT. This gives the protein CASSLGQGTYSNQPQHF.

V and J are TRBV18 and TRBJ2-4, with D maybe TRBD1 (5 bases). V gave up 0 bases and J gave up 8 bases, with 5 bases separating them. The germline V gene has CDR1 KGHSH and CDR2 LQKENI. The CDR3 is made up of 12 amino acids. In nucleotides, the CDR3 is TGTGCCAGCTCACCACCAGGGGACATTCAGTACTTC. Translating gives CASSPPGDIQYF.

The chain combines TRBV6-4 with TRBJ1-2, with 9 bases identical to TRBD1. With V trimmed by 3 bases and J by 6 bases, 5 bases remained unmatched. Germline-derived CDR1 and CDR2 are MRHNA and SNTAGT. The CDR3 consists of 14 residues. DNA for the CDR3: TGTGCCAGCAGTGAGGGACAGGGATCGCATGGCTACACCTTC. Its protein is CASSEGQGSHGYTF.

The J gene is TRBJ1-6, the V gene TRBV6-5; TRBD1 aligns across 11 bases. The CDR3 totals 14 residues. The germline gives CDR1 MNHEY, CDR2 SVGAGI. Losses at the gene ends were 5 bases for V and 10 bases for J; bases not matched to a gene: 4. The CDR3 protein is CASSRTGGLSPLHF. Written as DNA, the CDR3 is TGTGCCAGCAGTCGGACAGGGGGCCTCTCACCCCTCCACTTT.

V and J are TRBV7-9 and TRBJ1-3; TRBD1 agrees at 8 bases. The V gene's germline CDR1 is SEHNR and CDR2 FQNEAQ (reference sequence). The CDR3 length is 15 residues. The junction had 5 bases not matched to a gene; V was cut back by 3 bases and J by 4 bases. In nucleotides, the CDR3 is TGTGCCAGCAGCTTGGACAGGGTACAAGGAAACACCATATATTTT. Translated: CASSLDRVQGNTIYF.

The V gene is TRBV11-3, the J gene TRBJ2-1; 10 nucleotides line up with TRBD2. The germline gives CDR1 SGHNT, CDR2 YENEEA. V lost 3 bases, J lost 7 bases, and 6 bases stayed unmatched. There are 15 residues in the CDR3. The CDR3 loop reads CASSLKREGRNEQFF. As DNA, the CDR3 is TGTGCCAGCAGCTTGAAGCGGGAGGGCCGAAATGAGCAGTTCTTC.

This sequence joins TRBV7-2 and TRBJ2-7; TRBD1 agrees at 11 bases. V shed 0 bases, J shed 3 bases, and the junction held 1 base outside the gene matches. This CDR3 is built from 15 residues. Germline V CDR1 and CDR2: SGHTA, FQGNSA. The CDR3 region has the DNA TGTGCCAGCAGCTTAGCCGGGACAGGGGGCTACGAGCAGTACTTC. Translating it yields CASSLAGTGGYEQYF.

This sequence joins TRBV30 and TRBJ1-5, with unresolved D. Trimming cost V 0 bases and J 6 bases, with 15 bases left between them. Germline CDR1 and CDR2: GTSNPN and SVGIG (reference sequence). This CDR3 is built from 15 residues. CDR3 protein: CAWSVQREVGQPQHF. The CDR3 DNA sequence: TGTGCCTGGAGTGTACAAAGGGAGGTGGGTCAGCCCCAGCATTTT.

This clone was counted a single time. The chain recombines TRBV5-1 with TRBJ2-5; 13 positions agree with TRBD2. Trimming took 7 bases from V and 2 from J; bases not matched to a gene: 11. The CDR3 is 17 residues long. From germline, CDR1 is SGHRS and CDR2 YFSETQ. CDR3 protein: CASGPWTSGSTQETQYF. The CDR3 bases are TGCGCCAGCGGGCCCTGGACTAGCGGGAGCACTCAAGAGACCCAGTACTTC.

The chain has TRBV6-5 and TRBJ1-3; D uncertain. Trimming took off 6 bases at V and 8 bases at J, with 11 bases between the two ends. CDR1 is MNHEY and CDR2 is SVGAGI in the germline V gene. The CDR3 covers 12 residues. The DNA for the CDR3 is TGTGCCAGCAGGGGCCCTGTCGACACCATATATTTT. This sequence encodes CASRGPVDTIYF.

This sequence joins TRBV6-5 and TRBJ2-7, with TRBD2 matching over 7 bases. CDR1 is MNHEY, CDR2 SVGAGI, per germline. Losses at the gene ends were 2 bases for V and 3 bases for J; bases not matched to a gene: 10. The length of the CDR3 is 16 residues. The CDR3 loop reads CASSYGGLRGGYEQYF. For the CDR3, the DNA is TGTGCCAGCAGTTACGGCGGGCTCCGCGGGGGCTACGAGCAGTACTTC.

V usage is TRBV7-2 and J usage is TRBJ2-5; 13 bases map to TRBD2. This CDR3 is 17 amino acids long. CDR1 and CDR2 (germline): SGHTA, FQGNSA. The ends lost 4 bases at V and 3 bases at J; junction bases unmatched: 8. The CDR3 region is CASSSGLAGVSKETQYF. The DNA for the CDR3 is TGTGCCAGCAGCTCCGGACTAGCGGGGGTCTCGAAAGAGACCCAGTACTTC.

J is TRBJ1-2 and V is TRBV7-8, with D hard to call. Deletions cut 3 bases from V and 4 bases from J, with 9 bases between. Germline values: CDR1 SGHVS, CDR2 FQNEAQ. The CDR3 extends over 13 amino acids. CDR3 bases: TGTGCCAGCAGCTTGAGCACGCCCTATGGCTACACCTTC. Translated: CASSLSTPYGYTF.